These 12 T cell receptor beta chains originate from one sample sequenced in a study of persistence of HIV-infected CD4 T cells. For these TCRs, the target antigens are not known. Sequencing used immunoSEQ version 4 in survey mode. The repertoire was sequenced with immunoSEQ multiplex PCR; TCRdb's copy has only in-frame clones and lacks some. The sample carries about 43,000 clones, 75% to 85% recorded once. The stimulus was an HIV-1 Gag 15-mer peptide pool, about 1 ug/peptide/mL. CD40L/CD69 double-negative CD45RO-high memory CD4+ T cells were collected. The sample was CD4+ T cells sorted from PBMCs after 18-hour stimulation, taken from a patient who received antiretroviral therapy. All receptors derive from an adult man with HIV who was CMV-seropositive.

The gene calls are TRBV6-2 or TRBV6-3 and TRBJ2-7, with TRBD2 matching 7 bases. CDR1 and CDR2 (germline): MNHEY, SVGEGT. The junction had 8 bases not matched to a gene; V was cut back by 1 base and J by 2 bases. The CDR3 runs 16 residues. The CDR3 spells CASSYYSSGRPYEQYF. The CDR3 DNA follows: TGTGCCAGCAGTTACTACTCTAGCGGTAGACCCTACGAGCAGTACTTC.

The genes are TRBV6-5 and TRBJ1-5; D ambiguous. This CDR3 region has 12 residues. Trimming shortened V by 10 bases and J by 2 bases, and 9 bases separated the two germline ends. Germline CDR1 is MNHEY and CDR2 is SVGAGI. The CDR3 sequence: CATRRGNQPQHF. The CDR3 coding sequence is TGTGCCACTCGGAGGGGCAATCAGCCCCAGCATTTT.

V is TRBV7-2 and J is TRBJ2-7, with a tentative D call TRBD2 (5 bases). V was trimmed by 5 bases and J by 6 bases, leaving 14 bases between them. The length of the CDR3 is 13 residues. From germline, CDR1 is SGHTA and CDR2 FQGNSA. CDR3 region: CASSRTQAFEQYF. As DNA, the CDR3 is TGTGCCAGCAGCCGGACTCAGGCGTTCGAGCAGTACTTC.

The chain carries TRBV10-3 and TRBJ1-2; perhaps TRBD1 as D (6 bases). The CDR3 is 15 residues long. Trimming shortened V by 0 bases and J by 2 bases, and 10 bases separated the two germline ends. Germline assignment: CDR1 ENHRY and CDR2 SYGVKD. CDR3 region: CAISESSGGNYGYTF. CDR3 bases: TGTGCCATCAGTGAGTCGTCGGGGGGCAACTATGGCTACACCTTC.

The V call is TRBV7-8, the J call TRBJ2-2; 12 bases match TRBD2. The CDR3 totals 17 residues. V trimming: 1 base; J trimming: 6 bases; junction bases outside the gene matches: 6. CDR1 and CDR2 (germline): SGHVS, FQNEAQ. The CDR3 DNA reads as TGTGCCAGCAGCTTAGGAGCTAGCGGGAGGGCCGCCGGGGAGCTGTTTTTT. As protein: CASSLGASGRAAGELFF.

This chain uses TRBV4-2 with TRBJ1-5, with a weak D call TRBD1 (6 bases). CDR1 is LGHNA, CDR2 YNFKEQ, per germline. This CDR3 is built from 17 residues. V was trimmed by 0 bases and J by 4 bases, leaving 16 bases between them. CDR3 nucleotide sequence: TGTGCCAGCAGCCAAGACCTGGGGTCAGGGGTAAATCAGCCCCAGCATTTT. Protein product: CASSQDLGSGVNQPQHF.

This clone was counted between two and nine times. The chain joins TRBV7-9 to TRBJ2-5; no firm D call. This CDR3 spans 12 amino acids. V was shortened by 6 bases and J by 7 bases, with 12 bases between the two germline ends. Germline assignment: CDR1 SEHNR and CDR2 FQNEAQ (reference sequence). CDR3 nucleotides: TGTGCCAGCAGGGGTTGGGAAGCGACCCAGTACTTC. Amino acids: CASRGWEATQYF.

The chain is built from TRBV5-1 and TRBJ1-3; D gene ambiguous. V was trimmed by 3 bases and J by 6 bases, leaving 10 bases between them. The CDR3 is 13 amino acids. Germline CDR1 and CDR2: SGHRS and YFSETQ. The CDR3, as DNA: TGCGCCAGCAGCTCGGGTTCCGAAAACACCATATATTTT. This translates into CASSSGSENTIYF.

The rearrangement uses TRBV30 and TRBJ2-7; D is possibly TRBD2 (6 bases). The germline gives CDR1 GTSNPN, CDR2 SVGIG (reference sequence). Deletions cut 1 base from V and 5 bases from J, with 12 bases between. CDR3 length equals 13 residues. The CDR3 DNA reads as TGTGCCTGGAGTGACCCGGGACTTAACGAGCAGTACTTC. It is translated as CAWSDPGLNEQYF.

The chain links TRBV2 to TRBJ1-5, with TRBD1 identical over 7 bases. V gave up 6 bases and J gave up 7 bases; unmatched junction bases: 6. Germline V gene lookup returns CDR1 SNHLY and CDR2 FYNNEI. CDR3 length: 13 amino acids. The CDR3 loop is CASSSTGRQPQHF. CDR3 DNA: TGTGCCAGCAGCTCGACAGGGAGACAGCCCCAGCATTTT.

V is TRBV4-2 and J is TRBJ2-1; TRBD1 agrees at 11 bases. The CDR3 has 16 amino acids. Germline lookup yields CDR1 LGHNA and CDR2 YNFKEQ. The trim removed 3 bases at V and 5 bases at J, leaving 6 bases unmatched. The CDR3 coding sequence is TGTGCCAGCAGCCAGAGGCCGGGACAGGGGGACAATGAGCAGTTCTTC. It codes for CASSQRPGQGDNEQFF.

V usage is TRBV6-2 or TRBV6-3 and J usage is TRBJ2-7; TRBD2 might be the D (6 bases). Trimming removed 2 bases from V and 7 bases from J, with 6 bases in between. From germline, CDR1 is MNHEY and CDR2 SVGEGT. The CDR3 has 11 amino acids. The chain's CDR3 is CASSYGGEQYF. CDR3 nucleotides: TGTGCCAGCAGTTACGGAGGGGAGCAGTACTTC.